These 28 T cell receptor beta chains share one sample of origin, sequenced in a study of Ad26.COV2.S vaccination and SARS-CoV-2 variants. TCRdb keeps only in-frame clones here, not all; method: immunoSEQ multiplex PCR. The data hold 350,000 to 450,000 clones, with approximately 92% observed a single time. Treatment denoted: some 20 received Ad26.COV2.S at low or high dose, single or two shots; 5 received placebo; per-sample allocation not given. At day 63 after the first vaccine or placebo injection, samples were drawn. The input for sequencing was peripheral blood, taken in a trial of Ad26.COV2.S vaccine versus placebo. Every receptor here comes from a person between 18 and 60 years old who received the Ad26.COV2.S COVID-19 vaccine or a placebo.

This chain joins TRBV25-1 and TRBJ1-2; D unresolved. Between the trimmed V and J ends, which lost 0 bases and 0 bases, there was a span of 14 bases. The CDR3 is 17 amino acids. Germline V gene lookup returns CDR1 MGHDK and CDR2 SYGVNS. CDR3 region: CASSEYDGEPSNYGYTF. The CDR3 nucleotides are TGTGCCAGCAGTGAATACGACGGGGAGCCCTCTAACTATGGCTACACCTTC.

This chain uses TRBV4-3 with TRBJ2-5; a weak D match, TRBD1 (6 bases). V was clipped by 0 bases and J by 4 bases, with 21 bases between them. Germline loops: CDR1 LGHNA, CDR2 YSLEER. The length of the CDR3 is 18 residues. For the CDR3, the DNA is TGCGCCAGCAGCCAAGACCTCTCCAACTCAGGGGCCGGAGAGACCCAGTACTTC. Protein product: CASSQDLSNSGAGETQYF.

This sequence joins TRBV6-5 and TRBJ1-3; D ambiguous. The length of the CDR3 is 14 residues. Deletions cut 2 bases from V and 0 bases from J, with 5 bases between. Germline CDR1 is MNHEY and CDR2 is SVGAGI. The CDR3 here is CASSYGSSGNTIYF. In DNA, the CDR3 is TGTGCCAGCAGTTACGGGAGCTCTGGAAACACCATATATTTT.

V gene TRBV7-6 combines with J gene TRBJ1-1; maybe TRBD1 (6 bases). The germline V gene encodes CDR1 SGHVS and CDR2 FNYEAQ. Trimming shortened V by 2 bases and J by 3 bases, and 13 bases separated the two germline ends. The CDR3 has 15 residues. The CDR3 DNA follows: TGTGCCAGCAGCTTAACAGGGCGGGGGGACACTGAAGCTTTCTTT. Its translation: CASSLTGRGDTEAFF.

V and J are TRBV7-2 and TRBJ1-1; D ambiguous. The germline CDR1 and CDR2 sequences are SGHTA and FQGNSA. The CDR3 spans 12 residues. The CDR3 DNA reads TGTGCGTACCAGGCCCGAGGATCTGAAGCTTTCTTT. Translating gives CAYQARGSEAFF.

The V gene is TRBV5-1, the J gene TRBJ1-1, with 8 positions matching TRBD1. This CDR3 has 14 amino acids. J was trimmed by 2 bases and V by 4 bases; bases with no gene match: 4. Germline CDR1 and CDR2: SGHRS and YFSETQ. In DNA, the CDR3 is TGCGCCAGCAGCGTGGGACAGGTAAACACTGAAGCTTTCTTT. Residues: CASSVGQVNTEAFF.

The V and J genes are TRBV18 and TRBJ1-1; possibly TRBD1 for D (5 bases). Germline V gene sequence: CDR1 KGHSH, CDR2 LQKENI. V was pared by 5 bases and J by 2 bases, with 9 bases between. The CDR3 is 13 residues long. DNA for the CDR3: TGTGCCAGCTCATTGGGGGTAAACACTGAAGCTTTCTTT. Protein sequence: CASSLGVNTEAFF.

V usage is TRBV5-1 and J usage is TRBJ1-4, with 7 bases fitting TRBD1. Per germline, CDR1 SGHRS and CDR2 YFSETQ. The CDR3 has 15 residues. V lost 1 base, J lost 6 bases, and 6 bases stayed unmatched. The CDR3 is CASSLTGDGDEKLFF. CDR3 nucleotide sequence: TGCGCCAGCAGCTTGACAGGGGATGGGGATGAAAAACTGTTTTTT.

This chain connects TRBV28 to TRBJ1-1; no definite D call. The CDR3 is 15 residues long. Germline V CDR1 and CDR2: MDHEN, SYDVKM. Trimming left V 6 bases short and J 0 bases short, with 14 bases between. DNA for the CDR3: TGTGCCAGCAGGACTATGTTAGGGCTGAACACTGAAGCTTTCTTT. The encoded protein is CASRTMLGLNTEAFF. Full variable domain (missing parts from reference TRBV28 and TRBJ1-1): DVKVTQSSRYLVKRTGEKVFLECVQDMDHENMFWYRQDPGLGLRLIYFSYDVKMKEKGDIPEGYSVSREKKERFSLILESASTNQTSMYLCASRTMLGLNTEAFFGQGTRLTVV.

The gene calls are TRBV3-1 (or the pseudogene TRBV3-2) and TRBJ2-7; no clear D. From germline, CDR1 is LGHDT and CDR2 YNNKEL (reference sequence). The CDR3 has 12 residues. Deletions cut 1 base from V and 3 bases from J, with 4 bases between. DNA of the CDR3: TGTGCCAGCAGCCAAGGGGGCTACGAGCAGTACTTC. Protein product: CASSQGGYEQYF.

This clone was seen a single time. The gene calls are TRBV28 and TRBJ1-2; D remains unclear. The CDR3 runs to 11 residues. Trimming cost V 11 bases and J 1 base, with 8 bases left between them. Germline values: CDR1 MDHEN, CDR2 SYDVKM. CDR3 bases: TGTGCCTTGGCGGGTAACTATGGCTACACCTTC. As protein: CALAGNYGYTF.

This chain's CDR3 is CASKPGTANQPQHF. The CDR3 nucleotides read TGTGCCAGTAAACCCGGGACAGCAAATCAGCCCCAGCATTTT. The chain couples TRBV6-5 to TRBJ1-5, with 7 nucleotides matching TRBD1. Germline CDR1 and CDR2: MNHEY and SVGAGI. Losses at the gene ends were 9 bases for V and 4 bases for J; bases not matched to a gene: 9. The CDR3 has 14 amino acids.

The rearrangement links TRBV21-1 to TRBJ1-2; the D call TRBD1 from the table was never checked on the DNA. TRBV21-1 is an annotated pseudogene. This CDR3 spans 15 amino acids. CDR3 residues: CASSIVGQGRYGYTF. The CDR3 DNA reads TGTGCCAGCAGCATAGTCGGACAGGGAAGGTATGGCTACACCTTC.

This sequence joins TRBV11-2 and TRBJ2-5; D unclear. The CDR3 totals 12 residues. Germline V lookup: CDR1 SGHAT, CDR2 FQNNGV. Trimming stripped 4 bases from V and 4 bases from J, with 7 bases between. CDR3 coding DNA: TGTGCCAGCAGCTCACCCTTAGAGACCCAGTACTTC. This codes for CASSSPLETQYF.

The rearrangement joins TRBV6-6 to TRBJ2-3, with TRBD2 identical over 11 bases. This CDR3 region has 16 residues. The junction had 5 bases not matched to a gene; V was cut back by 2 bases and J by 4 bases. The germline V gene has CDR1 MNHNY and CDR2 SVGAGI (reference sequence). This CDR3 reads CASSYGGGLAADTQYF. CDR3 DNA: TGTGCCAGCAGTTACGGGGGGGGACTAGCGGCAGATACGCAGTATTTT.

This sequence joins TRBV30 and TRBJ2-7; TRBD1 matches at 10 bases. The CDR3 contains 14 residues. J was trimmed by 3 bases and V by 4 bases; bases with no gene match: 6. Germline V gives CDR1 GTSNPN, CDR2 SVGIG (reference sequence). CDR3 region: CAWKDRGPGYEQYF. Written as DNA, the CDR3 is TGTGCCTGGAAAGACAGGGGGCCGGGCTACGAGCAGTACTTC.

CDR3 sequence reads: CASSPIGRAYEQYF. CDR3 DNA: TGTGCCAGCAGCCCGATAGGGCGGGCCTACGAGCAGTACTTC. This sequence joins TRBV11-2 and TRBJ2-7, with TRBD2 as a possible D gene (5 bases). Germline V gene sequence: CDR1 SGHAT, CDR2 FQNNGV. Trimming took off 5 bases at V and 2 bases at J, with 13 bases between the two ends. There are 14 residues in the CDR3. The full variable domain, completed using reference TRBV11-2 and TRBJ2-7, is EAGVAQSPRYKIIEKRQSVAFWCNPISGHATLYWYQQILGQGPKLLIQFQNNGVVDDSQLPKDRFSAERLKGVDSTLKIQPAKLEDSAVYLCASSPIGRAYEQYFGPGTRLTVT.

The rearrangement uses TRBV19 and TRBJ1-2, with TRBD1 matching over 7 bases. Trimming at V came to 6 bases and at J to 5 bases, leaving 9 bases not matched to a gene. CDR3 length: 14 residues. Germline assignment: CDR1 LNHDA and CDR2 SQIVND (reference sequence). In nucleotides, the CDR3 is TGTGCCAGTAGCTCGCTCCGACAGGGTTATGGCTACACCTTC. Translating it yields CASSSLRQGYGYTF.

This sequence joins TRBV2 and TRBJ1-1, with 11 nucleotides matching TRBD1. The CDR3 spans 17 residues. J lost 3 bases, V lost 2 bases, and 8 bases had no gene match. Germline V gives CDR1 SNHLY, CDR2 FYNNEI. CDR3 in DNA: TGTGCCAGCAGTGAATGGGACAGGGGGTTCGGGGACACTGAAGCTTTCTTT. This gives the protein CASSEWDRGFGDTEAFF.

The rearrangement uses TRBV19 and TRBJ1-1; D remains ambiguous. Trimming removed 6 bases from V and 1 base from J, with 9 bases in between. The germline V gene encodes CDR1 LNHDA and CDR2 SQIVND (reference sequence). The CDR3 consists of 13 residues. Written as DNA, the CDR3 is TGTGCCAGTAGGTCGAGACGGAACACTGAAGCTTTCTTT. It yields the protein CASRSRRNTEAFF.

This clone was detected only once. The V call is TRBV12-3 or TRBV12-4, the J call TRBJ2-1; D gene ambiguous. The CDR3 has 12 residues. The germline V and J ends were trimmed by 3 bases and 15 bases, with 15 bases remaining between them. CDR3 sequence: CASSLGQPLLFF. The CDR3 DNA reads TGTGCCAGCAGTTTGGGCCAGCCCCTGCTGTTCTTC.

J is TRBJ2-5 and V is TRBV5-1, with 11 bases fitting TRBD2. J lost 5 bases, V lost 3 bases, and 9 bases had no gene match. This CDR3 spans 16 amino acids. Germline V gives CDR1 SGHRS, CDR2 YFSETQ. The CDR3 here is CASSSNSGGALETQYF. DNA for the CDR3: TGCGCCAGCAGCTCCAATAGCGGGGGGGCCTTGGAGACCCAGTACTTC.

V is TRBV28 and J is TRBJ1-5; unclear D gene. The germline gives CDR1 MDHEN, CDR2 SYDVKM. This CDR3 contains 17 residues. Deletions cut 2 bases from V and 1 base from J, with 15 bases between. CDR3: CASSLILTMRSNQPQHF. The CDR3 DNA is TGTGCCAGCAGTTTAATCCTAACGATGCGCAGCAATCAGCCCCAGCATTTT.

This clone was seen only a few times. The V gene is TRBV19, the J gene TRBJ1-5; 11 nucleotides align to TRBD1. The CDR3 runs 17 residues. Losses at the gene ends were 2 bases for V and 9 bases for J; bases not matched to a gene: 12. Germline lookup yields CDR1 LNHDA and CDR2 SQIVND (reference sequence). This CDR3 is CASSIISLGTGGRPQHF. The DNA for the CDR3 is TGTGCCAGTAGTATAATCTCCTTAGGGACAGGGGGAAGGCCCCAGCATTTT.

V and J are TRBV3-1 (or the pseudogene TRBV3-2) and TRBJ1-3; the match to TRBD1 covers 9 bases. After removal of 0 bases from V and 3 bases from J, the junction contained 9 bases not matched to a gene. The length of the CDR3 is 18 residues. CDR1 and CDR2 from the germline V gene are LGHDT and YNNKEL (reference sequence). CDR3 in amino acids: CASSQDRGQGIIGNTIYF. The CDR3 bases are TGTGCCAGCAGCCAAGATAGGGGACAGGGTATCATTGGAAACACCATATATTTT.

The chain carries TRBV30 and TRBJ2-5; 9 positions match TRBD1. The V and J ends lost 5 bases and 3 bases, in that order; junction bases with no gene match: 1. CDR3 length equals 12 residues. CDR1 is GTSNPN and CDR2 is SVGIG in the germline V gene (reference sequence). CDR3 loop: CAWDRGKETQYF. Written as DNA, the CDR3 is TGTGCCTGGGACAGGGGGAAAGAGACCCAGTACTTC.

The rearrangement uses TRBV30 and TRBJ1-6; D gene uncertain. Germline lookup yields CDR1 GTSNPN and CDR2 SVGIG (reference sequence). The V gene lost 4 bases and the J gene lost 9 bases, with 16 bases spanning the gap. The length of the CDR3 is 14 residues. CDR3 protein: CAWTPGAGFSPLHF. DNA for the CDR3: TGTGCCTGGACCCCGGGAGCGGGTTTTTCACCCCTCCACTTT.

The V gene is TRBV6-5, the J gene TRBJ2-7; D ambiguous. Trimming stripped 2 bases from V and 2 bases from J, with 7 bases between. Germline lookup yields CDR1 MNHEY and CDR2 SVGAGI. CDR3 length: 13 amino acids. The DNA for the CDR3 is TGTGCCAGCAGTTACGGGGAAACCTACGAGCAGTACTTC. Its translation: CASSYGETYEQYF.